One sample yielded the 17 T cell receptor beta chains listed below, sequenced in a study of Ad26.COV2.S vaccination and SARS-CoV-2 variants. Generated by immunoSEQ multiplex PCR, the TCRdb table keeps only in-frame clones and is missing some. This table holds roughly 400,000 clones, about 92% found once. Indicated treatment: about 20 received Ad26.COV2.S at low or high dose, single or two shots; several received placebo; per-sample allocation not given. Vaccine and placebo recipients were sampled on day 63 after the first injection. The specimen comprised peripheral blood, sampled in a trial of Ad26.COV2.S vaccine versus placebo. The receptors shown here come from a person between 18 and 59 years old who received the Ad26.COV2.S COVID-19 vaccine or a placebo.

The chain carries TRBV28 and TRBJ2-3; possible D gene TRBD2, 6 bases. Trimming left V 7 bases short and J 6 bases short, with 17 bases between. Germline V gene data show CDR1 as MDHEN and CDR2 as SYDVKM. The CDR3 sequence is 14 residues long. The CDR3 DNA reads TGTGCCAGCAATCTAAGCGGGTCTCGGGATACGCAGTATTTT. This gives the protein CASNLSGSRDTQYF.

The CDR3 sequence is CASSDGPYNEQFF. CDR3 nucleotide sequence: TGTGCCAGCAGCGATGGACCTTACAATGAGCAGTTCTTC. The chain employs TRBV9 and TRBJ2-1, with D uncertain. CDR1 and CDR2 (germline): SGDLS, YYNGEE. This CDR3 spans 13 amino acids. With 3 bases removed from V and 4 bases from J, the gap between germline ends came to 8 bases.

This clone was recorded only once. The chain employs TRBV18 and TRBJ1-1, with D tentatively TRBD1 (5 bases). Germline loops: CDR1 KGHSH, CDR2 LQKENI. Trimming shortened V by 8 bases and J by 5 bases, and 15 bases separated the two germline ends. This CDR3 has 13 residues. This CDR3 is CASPTKGRTEAFF. The CDR3 DNA sequence: TGTGCCAGCCCTACAAAGGGGAGGACTGAAGCTTTCTTT.

V gene TRBV18 combines with J gene TRBJ2-5; D possibly matches TRBD1 or TRBD2 (5 bases each). V shed 6 bases and J shed 4 bases, with 15 bases lying between them. This CDR3 is built from 14 residues. CDR1 is KGHSH, CDR2 LQKENI, per germline. CDR3 bases: TGTGCCAGCTCGCCCCCCGGGGCGCTAGAGACCCAGTACTTC. It translates to CASSPPGALETQYF.

J is TRBJ1-1 and V is TRBV6-5; 7 positions match TRBD1. Looked up from germline, CDR1 is MNHEY and CDR2 is SVGAGI. The ends lost 6 bases at V and 6 bases at J; junction bases unmatched: 4. This CDR3 has 12 amino acids. The CDR3 DNA sequence: TGTGCCAGCAGACGACAGGGCCCTGAAGCTTTCTTT. Its protein product is CASRRQGPEAFF.

The V gene is TRBV11-2, the J gene TRBJ2-1, with a possible D match to TRBD1 (5 bases). CDR1 and CDR2 (germline): SGHAT, FQNNGV. This CDR3 comprises 13 residues. V was shortened by 3 bases and J by 5 bases, with 8 bases between the two germline ends. DNA for the CDR3: TGTGCCAGCAGCTTTGACAGAAACAATGAGCAGTTCTTC. This gives the protein CASSFDRNNEQFF.

The CDR3 DNA sequence: TGTGCCAGCAGTTCCGGACCGGGACTTGCCTACGAGCAGTACTTC. It specifies CASSSGPGLAYEQYF. The gene calls are TRBV7-3 and TRBJ2-7; D is perhaps TRBD2 (6 bases). V gave up 6 bases and J gave up 2 bases, with 17 bases separating them. Germline lookup yields CDR1 SGHTA and CDR2 FQGTGA. The CDR3 has 15 amino acids.

A single count supports this clone. V is TRBV7-8 and J is TRBJ2-1; D not resolved. CDR3 length: 17 amino acids. Germline CDR1 is SGHVS and CDR2 is FQNEAQ. Trimming stripped 1 base from V and 2 bases from J, with 15 bases between. The CDR3: CASSLGMARLAYNEQFF. The CDR3 region has the DNA TGTGCCAGCAGCTTAGGGATGGCTCGTCTCGCCTACAATGAGCAGTTCTTC.

This chain connects TRBV24-1 to TRBJ2-1, with 11 bases identical to TRBD2. Trimming removed 4 bases from V and 10 bases from J; junction bases left unmatched: 5. CDR1 and CDR2 from the germline V gene are KGHDR and SFDVKD. This CDR3 has 14 amino acids. The CDR3 DNA sequence: TGTGCCACCAGTGAAGTAGCGGGAGGGGAGGAGCAGTTCTTC. This translates into CATSEVAGGEEQFF.

V and J are TRBV11-2 and TRBJ2-1; D not resolved. The V gene's germline CDR1 is SGHAT and CDR2 FQNNGV. Deletions cut 2 bases from V and 9 bases from J, with 11 bases between. The CDR3 is 13 amino acids. The CDR3 region has the DNA TGTGCCAGCAGCTTATCAAGGGCAGGTGAGCAGTTCTTC. This encodes CASSLSRAGEQFF.

The rearrangement joins TRBV6-2 or TRBV6-3 to TRBJ1-2; possibly TRBD1 for D (5 bases). Trimming stripped 0 bases from V and 7 bases from J, with 15 bases between. The germline V gene has CDR1 MNHEY and CDR2 SVGEGT. This CDR3 has 15 residues. CDR3 residues: CASSYSGVSPGGYTF. The CDR3 DNA follows: TGTGCCAGCAGTTACTCGGGGGTCTCACCAGGTGGCTACACCTTC.

The rearrangement links TRBV14 to TRBJ2-7; no reliable D call. V dropped 8 bases and J dropped 0 bases, with 11 bases sitting between them. CDR1 and CDR2 (germline): SGHDN, FVKESK. This CDR3 is 13 amino acids long. This chain's CDR3 is CASRSMSSYEQYF. The CDR3 DNA sequence: TGTGCCAGCCGCTCCATGAGCTCCTACGAGCAGTACTTC.

This clone has just one count. The chain employs TRBV12-3 or TRBV12-4 and TRBJ1-6; D gene ambiguous. V was cut by 6 bases and J by 7 bases, with 7 bases left in between. CDR3 size: 12 residues. The CDR3 DNA reads as TGTGCCAGCAGCAGCCCAAATTCACCCCTCCACTTT. It is translated as CASSSPNSPLHF.

The chain joins TRBV7-3 to TRBJ2-3; weak D call: TRBD1 (7 bases). V was cut by 1 base and J by 4 bases, with 12 bases left in between. CDR1 is SGHTA and CDR2 is FQGTGA in the germline V gene. The CDR3 sequence is 15 residues long. CDR3 DNA: TGTGCCAGCAGCTTAAACGGCAGGGGGGCAGATACGCAGTATTTT. This codes for CASSLNGRGADTQYF.

The chain is built from TRBV21-1 and TRBJ2-3. TRBV21-1 is described as a pseudogene. The CDR3 is 15 amino acids. CDR3 nucleotides: TGTGCCAGCAGCAAAAGGGTCAGAAGCACAGATACGCAGTATTTT. Its protein product is CASSKRVRSTDTQYF.

The V and J genes are TRBV7-2 and TRBJ2-7, with unresolved D. Germline V CDR1 and CDR2: SGHTA, FQGNSA. This CDR3 contains 14 residues. Trimming removed 2 bases at V and 0 bases at J, with 8 bases between. The CDR3 protein is CASSLRLSSYEQYF. In DNA, the CDR3 is TGTGCCAGCAGCTTAAGGCTCAGCTCCTACGAGCAGTACTTC. Variable domain in full (rest from reference TRBV7-2 and TRBJ2-7): GAGVSQSPSNKVTEKGKDVELRCDPISGHTALYWYRQSLGQGLEFLIYFQGNSAPDKSGLPSDRFSAERTGGSVSTLTIQRTQQEDSAVYLCASSLRLSSYEQYFGPGTRLTVT.

This chain connects TRBV19 to TRBJ2-7; D gene unclear. Germline V gene data show CDR1 as LNHDA and CDR2 as SQIVND (reference sequence). Trimming shortened V by 3 bases and J by 2 bases, and 11 bases separated the two germline ends. There are 14 residues in the CDR3. The CDR3 region is CASSIRSSAYEQYF. The CDR3 DNA follows: TGTGCCAGTAGTATTCGGTCATCCGCCTACGAGCAGTACTTC.